This TCR beta chain is drawn from a study of T cell responses to AZD1222 COVID-19 vaccine (dated by TCRdb to 2020 to 2023). For the wider study: AZD1222 recipients with second doses at about 4 weeks or about 12 weeks were pooled, because spike-specific TCR depth and breadth did not differ between schedules. A total of just over 230 trial participants underwent TCR sequencing, of whom some 210 received two doses of AZD1222 and 26 received two doses of the MenACWY control vaccine. Enrollment into the trials was organized by age into subgroups of 18-55, 56-69 and 70-plus years, and those subgroups contained approximately 150, 30 and 60 TCR-sequenced participants, respectively. Study-level results and caveats: Because no day 14 peak-response samples were available, repertoires were characterized only after the peak T cell response. After two AZD1222 doses, spike-specific TCR breadth and depth were significantly higher than at day 0 and than in MenACWY recipients. Only five to seven AZD1222 recipients were SARS-CoV-2 seropositive at baseline, limiting conclusions about previously exposed vaccinees. Reportedly, close to half of the unique spike-specific TCRs recognized epitopes lying outside the regions that are mutated in the B.1.351 and B.1.1.7 variants. The whole spike protein was spanned by vaccine-associated CD4 TCRs, and dominant responses were seen in regions 160-218 and 743-854. Participants were mostly white British and included more females than males, and it was suggested by the authors that clonal diversity may have been underestimated. The 56-69-year group was small, and its depth increase did not reach significance, likely because of low power.

The time point label, as the study defines it: baseline before first vaccination. Samples from vaccinated people were obtained from the UK trials COV001 and COV002, which included a single-blind randomized controlled phase 2/3 trial of AZD1222 (ChAdOx1 nCoV-19) in healthy adults. Trial participant PBMC samples were collected at day 0 and day 28 after the second dose for TCRbeta chain sequencing. The CDR3 regions of human TCRbeta chains were subjected to immunosequencing. For the original study's pipeline: TCRs in the repertoires were compared against a reference library of SARS-CoV-2-specific TCRs that had been generated with the MIRA antigen-specificity platform. Breadth was defined as the fraction of unique TCRs that were SARS-CoV-2-associated. Depth was defined as the fraction of total T cells that were SARS-CoV-2-associated. Using the MIRA data, each spike-specific TCR was mapped to the spike region that the TCR reacts to and placed in a CD4 or CD8 class. Log10-transformed breadth and depth values were compared by one-way ANOVA with Sidak's multiple comparisons tests. Not all clones reach the TCRdb copy of this immuneACCESS table, which keeps in-frame sequences only. Checked studies attribute under half of the gap to unresolved V genes and leave the rest unexplained. V and J calls plus clone size are reproduced from that table; the DNA served to infer D and trimming. This sample is represented by some 190,000 clones; around 92% of them were singletons. Of the sample, approximately 1.3% falls within the top ten clones.

In regard to this clone: Its antigen remains unidentified. No base-level quality is on record; no much larger clone is a single base apart.

Sample: peripheral blood, taken on day 0 of AZD1222 vaccination. The receptor's source is an adult in good health.

The DNA sequence follows: TGTGCCAGCAGTTTCCAGCCCCCGTCCGGCTATGGCTACACCTTC. This is translated as CASSFQPPSGYGYTF. Recombination joined TRBV27 with TRBJ1-2; the D segment cannot be called with confidence. CDR1 and CDR2 are drawn from the germline V gene (reference sequence): MNHEY, SMNVEV. Taken from cysteine to phenylalanine, the CDR3 has 15 residues. CDR3 DNA is the only sequence kept; it has 45 bases, read in frame from the first base. A distance of 15 bases separates the germline ends of V and J, which lose 3 bases and 4 bases respectively.